These 8 T cell receptor beta chains share one sample of origin, sequenced in a study of blood T cell repertoires in COVID-19. Assay used: immunoSEQ multiplex PCR; TCRdb lists only in-frame clones, some missing. In the table there are some 96,000 clones, just under 85% of which are singletons. Sequencing was performed on peripheral blood. The receptor source for this set is a man aged 50 to 59 with active or convalescent COVID-19.

J is TRBJ2-7 and V is TRBV25-1; 8 bases agree with TRBD2. Germline lookup yields CDR1 MGHDK and CDR2 SYGVNS. This CDR3 spans 15 amino acids. Trimming took 5 bases from V and 3 from J; bases not matched to a gene: 9. The CDR3 nucleotides are TGTGCCAGCAGTCCTCGCGGGGGGACAAACTACGAGCAGTACTTC. Residues: CASSPRGGTNYEQYF.

The chain has TRBV29-1 and TRBJ1-4; perhaps TRBD1 as D (6 bases). Germline lookup yields CDR1 SQVTM and CDR2 ANQGSEA. The CDR3 has 12 amino acids. V shed 7 bases and J shed 7 bases, with 13 bases lying between them. CDR3 region: CSARTAVEKLFF. CDR3 nucleotides: TGCAGCGCCCGGACAGCCGTTGAAAAACTGTTTTTT.

The sample holds one count of this clone. V gene TRBV10-3 combines with J gene TRBJ2-7, with 11 positions matching TRBD1. Germline CDR1 ENHRY, CDR2 SYGVKD. The CDR3 totals 15 residues. V lost 0 bases and J lost 5; bases outside the gene matches: 3. The CDR3 DNA sequence: TGTGCCATCAGTGAGTCCGGGACAGGGGGTGACGAGCAGTACTTC. The encoded protein is CAISESGTGGDEQYF.

This clone was counted between two and nine times. V gene TRBV18 combines with J gene TRBJ2-6; TRBD2 is a possible D gene (6 bases). Between the trimmed V and J ends, which lost 1 base and 0 bases, there was a span of 7 bases. Germline assignment: CDR1 KGHSH and CDR2 LQKENI. The CDR3 runs 16 residues. The CDR3 coding sequence is TGTGCCAGCTCACCACTCGGGGGCTCTGGGGCCAACGTCCTGACTTTC. Amino acids: CASSPLGGSGANVLTF.

V usage is TRBV7-9 and J usage is TRBJ1-2, with TRBD1 as a possible D gene (5 bases). Germline CDR1 SEHNR, CDR2 FQNEAQ (reference sequence). This CDR3 is built from 13 residues. V was trimmed by 5 bases and J by 1 base, leaving 8 bases between them. The CDR3 DNA is TGTGCCAGCAGCCAAGACAGTAACTATGGCTACACCTTC. This gives the protein CASSQDSNYGYTF.

The chain employs TRBV5-1 and TRBJ2-5, with 7 nucleotides matching TRBD1. V lost 4 bases, J lost 1 base, and 10 bases stayed unmatched. CDR1 and CDR2 (germline): SGHRS, YFSETQ. This CDR3 comprises 16 residues. The CDR3 DNA reads as TGCGCCAGCAGCAATACGAGGACAGGACGCCAAGAGACCCAGTACTTC. Protein: CASSNTRTGRQETQYF. The full variable domain, rest sourced from reference TRBV5-1 and TRBJ2-5, is KAGVTQTPRYLIKTRGQQVTLSCSPISGHRSVSWYQQTPGQGLQFLFEYFSETQRNKGNFPGRFSGRQFSNSRSEMNVSTLELGDSALYLCASSNTRTGRQETQYFGPGTRLLVL.

The CDR3: CSVGDGQGSGKTQYF. For the CDR3, the DNA is TGCAGCGTTGGGGATGGACAGGGATCTGGCAAGACCCAGTACTTC. The J gene is TRBJ2-5, the V gene TRBV29-1, with TRBD1 matching 8 bases. The CDR3 has 15 amino acids. Germline V gives CDR1 SQVTM, CDR2 ANQGSEA. The V and J ends lost 4 bases and 6 bases, in that order; junction bases with no gene match: 13.

The chain couples TRBV2 to TRBJ2-1; D may be TRBD2 (5 bases). Germline V lookup: CDR1 SNHLY, CDR2 FYNNEI. The V and J ends lost 0 bases and 5 bases respectively, with 8 bases between them. The CDR3 is made up of 14 amino acids. This CDR3 is CASSEASANNEQFF. DNA for the CDR3: TGTGCCAGCAGTGAAGCTAGCGCCAACAATGAGCAGTTCTTC. Full variable domain (missing parts from reference TRBV2 and TRBJ2-1): EPEVTQTPSHQVTQMGQEVILRCVPISNHLYFYWYRQILGQKVEFLVSFYNNEISEKSEIFDDQFSVERPDGSNFTLKIRSTKLEDSAMYFCASSEASANNEQFFGPGTRLTVL.